The entry that follows covers one T cell receptor (beta chain) sequence. No antigen is known for it. The record originates from a study of cytomegalovirus exposure and HLA in healthy donors. Findings and caveats of the study: In a later analysis, HLA-C alleles had the fewest associated TCRs, DRB1 alleles the most. In a later analysis, HLA-associated beta chains showed higher expansion and lower generation probabilities than comparable chains.

In the PCR, 60 Vbeta and 13 Jbeta primers were used. Sequenced by immunoSEQ multiplex PCR; TCRdb stores in-frame clones only, minus some. The top ten clones hold about 1.8% of a sample with approximately 180,000 clones, approximately 85% of them seen once. Per germline, CDR1 SGHTA and CDR2 FQGNSA. The V segment lost 1 base and the J segment 4 bases; nucleotides outside the gene matches: 9. CDR3 length: 17 residues. This chain connects TRBV7-2 to TRBJ2-5; 10 nucleotides match TRBD2. Sample: PBMCs. The TCR was taken from a young man in good health and CMV-seronegative. DNA of the CDR3: TGTGCCAGCAGCTTAGGTCCGGAAATAGCGGGGGGAGAGACCCAGTACTTC. This gives the protein CASSLGPEIAGGETQYF. The whole variable domain, filled in from reference TRBV7-2 and TRBJ2-5, reads GAGVSQSPSNKVTEKGKDVELRCDPISGHTALYWYRQSLGQGLEFLIYFQGNSAPDKSGLPSDRFSAERTGGSVSTLTIQRTQQEDSAVYLCASSLGPEIAGGETQYFGPGTRLLVL.